The T cell receptor (beta chain) under discussion was sequenced for a study of shared clonotypes between healthy human individuals. Cells designated naive CD8 were CD45RO-negative and were positively selected for CCR7, with terminally differentiated effector memory CD45RA+ cells excluded. The germline V and J ends were trimmed by 4 bases and 4 bases, with 12 bases remaining between them. This CDR3 is built from 14 residues. Germline CDR1 MNHEY, CDR2 SVGAGI. Study results and limitations: Sequencing of the sorted subsets was shown by rarefaction to be incomplete despite large depth. Naive CD4 clonotype sharing across a handful of donors was approximately 5.2%. Richness estimates generally favored naive over memory subsets.

Regarding this clone: The target antigen is unknown.

TCRdb keeps only in-frame clones here, not all; method: immunoSEQ multiplex PCR. The sample consists of about 2.1 million clones, approximately 92% of them appearing once. The TCR sequence derives from a man aged 18 to 35 in good health. Some clones in this sample may be carry-over from other donors' samples. The sample taken for sequencing was naive CD8+ T cells from PBMCs. The chain carries TRBV6-5 and TRBJ2-3; no reliable D call. In DNA, the CDR3 is TGTGCCAGCAGTTTACTTGGGAAGGCAGATACGCAGTATTTT. This translates into CASSLLGKADTQYF.